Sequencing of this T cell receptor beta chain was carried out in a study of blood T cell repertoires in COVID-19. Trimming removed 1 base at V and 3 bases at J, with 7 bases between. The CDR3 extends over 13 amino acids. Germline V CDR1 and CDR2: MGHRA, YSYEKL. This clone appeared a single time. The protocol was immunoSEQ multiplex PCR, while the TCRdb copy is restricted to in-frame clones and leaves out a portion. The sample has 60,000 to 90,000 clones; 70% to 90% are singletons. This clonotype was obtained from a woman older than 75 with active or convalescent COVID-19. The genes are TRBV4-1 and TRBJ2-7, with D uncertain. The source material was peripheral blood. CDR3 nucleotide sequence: TGCGCCAGCAGCCAAGTCGGAGACTACGAGCAGTACTTC. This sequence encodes CASSQVGDYEQYF.